This is a list of T cell receptor beta chains from one sample in a study of blood T cell repertoires in COVID-19. Sequencing was performed with immunoSEQ multiplex PCR; in TCRdb, only in-frame clones are kept and a portion is missing. The sample gives roughly 25,000 clones, under 95% of which show up once; 30% to 40% is in the top ten. Sequencing was performed on peripheral blood. The receptors shown here come from a man in his 70s with active COVID-19. Each CDR3 is given with its conserved first and last residue. Each record gives: D gene, J gene, clone size, V gene, CDR3 protein, CDR3 DNA. A D gene is named only where the DNA matches it firmly. Not all rows give a size; the values are once, few, many and, for expanded clones, a class.

D: TRBD2; J: TRBJ2-1; size: .; V: TRBV11-2; CDR3: CASSRLAGAYNEQFF; DNA: TGTGCCAGCAGTCGACTAGCGGGAGCTTACAATGAGCAGTTCTTC
D: .; J: TRBJ2-5; size: .; V: TRBV18; CDR3: CASSLSHTQETQYF; DNA: TGTGCCAGCTCACTTTCCCACACCCAAGAGACCCAGTACTTC
D: .; J: TRBJ2-2; size: .; V: TRBV7-3; CDR3: CASRDRLGSRAGELFF; DNA: TGTGCCAGCAGGGATCGACTCGGGTCCAGGGCCGGGGAGCTGTTTTTT
D: TRBD2; J: TRBJ2-3; size: .; V: TRBV28; CDR3: CASISGGATDTQYF; DNA: TGTGCCAGCATCTCCGGGGGGGCCACAGATACGCAGTATTTT
D: TRBD2; J: TRBJ2-1; size: .; V: TRBV29-1; CDR3: CSVPHTSGRAYNEQFF; DNA: TGCAGCGTTCCCCACACGAGCGGGAGGGCCTACAATGAGCAGTTCTTC
D: TRBD1; J: TRBJ2-4; size: .; V: TRBV27; CDR3: CASRPPRGQDKNIQYF; DNA: TGTGCCAGCAGACCCCCCCGGGGACAGGACAAAAACATTCAGTACTTC
D: .; J: TRBJ2-1; size: .; V: TRBV4-1; CDR3: CASSQVGGPYNEQFF; DNA: TGCGCCAGCAGCCAAGTCGGGGGTCCCTACAATGAGCAGTTCTTC
D: .; J: TRBJ1-1; size: .; V: TRBV7-9; CDR3: CASSFRSVDTEAFF; DNA: TGTGCCAGCAGCTTCCGATCGGTGGACACTGAAGCTTTCTTT
D: TRBD1; J: TRBJ1-4; size: .; V: TRBV6-5; CDR3: CASSSTGFATNEKLFF; DNA: TGTGCCAGCAGTTCGACAGGGTTCGCAACTAATGAAAAACTGTTTTTT
D: .; J: TRBJ1-2; size: .; V: TRBV12-3/TRBV12-4; CDR3: CASSSNRVGYTF; DNA: TGTGCCAGCAGTTCAAACAGGGTTGGCTACACCTTC
D: TRBD2; J: TRBJ2-1; size: .; V: TRBV28; CDR3: CASRRAGVNYNEQFF; DNA: TGTGCCAGCAGGAGAGCGGGAGTAAATTACAATGAGCAGTTCTTC
D: .; J: TRBJ2-1; size: .; V: TRBV9; CDR3: CASSGAVPLQFF; DNA: TGTGCCAGCAGCGGTGCTGTGCCTCTACAGTTCTTC
D: TRBD2; J: TRBJ2-1; size: few; V: TRBV15; CDR3: CATSKPGGGYNEQFF; DNA: TGTGCCACCAGCAAACCGGGGGGGGGATACAATGAGCAGTTCTTC
D: .; J: TRBJ1-5; size: .; V: TRBV2; CDR3: CASSKTGRNQPQHF; DNA: TGTGCCAGCAGTAAGACAGGCCGCAATCAGCCCCAGCATTTT
D: .; J: TRBJ1-1; size: .; V: TRBV7-9; CDR3: CASSLVTGVTEAFF; DNA: TGTGCCAGCAGCTTAGTAACGGGGGTCACTGAAGCTTTCTTT
D: TRBD1; J: TRBJ1-2; size: .; V: TRBV7-2; CDR3: CASSLSRTGGSNYGYTF; DNA: TGTGCCAGCAGCTTAAGTAGGACAGGGGGTTCTAACTATGGCTACACCTTC
D: TRBD2; J: TRBJ2-5; size: .; V: TRBV29-1; CDR3: CSVASLLAGGETQYF; DNA: TGCAGCGTTGCTAGCCTGCTAGCGGGGGGAGAGACCCAGTACTTC
D: TRBD2; J: TRBJ2-3; size: .; V: TRBV7-2; CDR3: CASSPLSGIADTQYF; DNA: TGTGCCAGCAGCCCCCTTAGCGGGATAGCAGATACGCAGTATTTT
D: .; J: TRBJ2-7; size: .; V: TRBV6-5; CDR3: CASRYVGGHGEQYF; DNA: TGTGCCAGCAGGTATGTCGGGGGGCACGGCGAGCAGTACTTC
D: TRBD1; J: TRBJ2-5; size: .; V: TRBV9; CDR3: CASSPEGQRRETQYF; DNA: TGTGCCAGCAGCCCCGAGGGACAGCGGAGGGAGACCCAGTACTTC
D: .; J: TRBJ1-5; size: once; V: TRBV4-3; CDR3: CASSQDPQATRPQHF; DNA: TGCGCCAGCAGCCAAGATCCACAGGCCACTCGGCCCCAGCATTTT
D: .; J: TRBJ2-5; size: once; V: TRBV7-6; CDR3: CASSLIGGQETQYF; DNA: TGTGCCAGCAGCTTAATAGGGGGACAAGAGACCCAGTACTTC
D: TRBD1; J: TRBJ1-2; size: .; V: TRBV19; CDR3: CASSLGTGDGYTF; DNA: TGTGCCAGTAGTCTGGGGACAGGGGATGGCTACACCTTC
D: TRBD1; J: TRBJ1-2; size: .; V: TRBV5-1; CDR3: CASSRQGWGYGYTF; DNA: TGCGCCAGTAGCCGACAGGGTTGGGGCTATGGCTACACCTTC
D: .; J: TRBJ1-2; size: few; V: TRBV19; CDR3: CASRDGPGLRGYTF; DNA: TGTGCCAGTAGGGACGGGCCAGGGTTGCGTGGCTACACCTTC
D: TRBD2; J: TRBJ2-5; size: .; V: TRBV28; CDR3: CASSDGLAGYRGTQYF; DNA: TGTGCCAGCAGTGACGGACTAGCGGGCTATCGGGGGACCCAGTACTTC
D: TRBD1; J: TRBJ2-7; size: .; V: TRBV28; CDR3: CASSGRDRGLYEQYF; DNA: TGTGCCAGCAGTGGGAGAGACAGGGGGCTCTACGAGCAGTACTTC
D: .; J: TRBJ1-2; size: .; V: TRBV28; CDR3: CASSLLRSNYGYTF; DNA: TGTGCCAGCAGTTTACTGAGATCTAACTATGGCTACACCTTC
D: TRBD1; J: TRBJ2-2; size: .; V: TRBV7-9; CDR3: CASSTRGFTGELFF; DNA: TGTGCCAGCAGCACCAGGGGGTTCACCGGGGAGCTGTTTTTT